The T cell receptor (beta chain) described here comes from a study of blood T cell repertoires in COVID-19. Study-level information: Collection of acute and convalescent COVID-19 samples took place in the United States, Italy and Spain. T cells, B-cell-depleted T cells, or PBMCs supplied cDNA or gDNA.

Source study methods: Amplifying reference gene primers gave estimates of nucleated cell counts. Sequencing was performed with immunoSEQ multiplex PCR; in TCRdb, only in-frame clones are kept and a portion is missing. V and J calls plus clone size are reproduced from that table; the DNA served to infer D and trimming. The sample lists approximately 100,000 clones, around 88% occurring once. The CDR3 spans 14 residues. Per germline, CDR1 SGDLS and CDR2 YYNGEE. V was shortened by 0 bases and J by 4 bases, with 8 bases between the two germline ends. This clone was observed a single time. Sequences were obtained from peripheral blood. The genes are TRBV9 and TRBJ1-3; D gene unclear. The sequence was collected from a human donor in a cohort sampled during active COVID-19. In nucleotides, the CDR3 is TGTGCCAGCAGCGTAGGGCGCGGCGGAAACACCATATATTTT. This sequence encodes CASSVGRGGNTIYF.